The subject of this entry is one T cell receptor beta chain. Antigen specificity is unknown. Second-dose schedules of about 4 or about 12 weeks were combined. This sample is drawn from a study of T cell responses to AZD1222 COVID-19 vaccine. The study's findings and limits: Donors, mostly white British, included more females; clonal diversity was possibly underestimated. Nearly half of spike-specific TCRs reportedly target variant regions that are unmutated in the B.1.351 and B.1.1.7 variants. Two doses of AZD1222 preceded a rise in Spike-specific TCR breadth and depth.

The CDR3 contains 15 residues. Deletions cut 2 bases from V and 1 base from J, with 12 bases between. Germline V gene sequence: CDR1 SGHRS, CDR2 YFSETQ. Here immunoSEQ multiplex PCR was the method, and the copy in TCRdb shows in-frame clones only, minus some. Of around 270,000 clones in the sample, 94% were seen once. The sequenced sample was peripheral blood, obtained 28 days after the second AZD1222 dose. The rearrangement links TRBV5-1 to TRBJ1-1; D not resolved. This clonotype originated in an adult who received the AZD1222 COVID-19 vaccine. CDR3 sequence: CASSFNGGANTEAFF. Written as DNA, the CDR3 is TGCGCCAGCAGCTTTAATGGCGGCGCGAACACTGAAGCTTTCTTT.